This TCR beta chain was observed in a study of blood T cells in healthy people across ages. The authors extracted at least 6 micrograms of total RNA per sample. This CDR3 is built from 18 residues. Germline V gives CDR1 LGHNA, CDR2 YSLEER. Sample-barcoded 5' priming and a J-beta primer mix drove a second PCR of 7 to 11 cycles. TCRdb used MiXCR to reprocess the 5' RACE reads, holding one entry per CDR3 protein. Of over a million distinct CDR3 sequences listed, 35% to 45% are singletons. The TCR originated in a young woman in good health. Sequenced: blood. The chain is built from TRBV4-3 and TRBJ2-1, with a possible D match to TRBD1 (6 bases). Gene TRBJ2-7 matches the end of the DNA better, so the J call may be wrong. The CDR3 protein is CASSGGFDLLISYNEQYF. The CDR3 bases are TGCGCCAGCAGCGGGGGCTTCGACCTCCTCATCTCCTACAATGAGCAGTACTTC.